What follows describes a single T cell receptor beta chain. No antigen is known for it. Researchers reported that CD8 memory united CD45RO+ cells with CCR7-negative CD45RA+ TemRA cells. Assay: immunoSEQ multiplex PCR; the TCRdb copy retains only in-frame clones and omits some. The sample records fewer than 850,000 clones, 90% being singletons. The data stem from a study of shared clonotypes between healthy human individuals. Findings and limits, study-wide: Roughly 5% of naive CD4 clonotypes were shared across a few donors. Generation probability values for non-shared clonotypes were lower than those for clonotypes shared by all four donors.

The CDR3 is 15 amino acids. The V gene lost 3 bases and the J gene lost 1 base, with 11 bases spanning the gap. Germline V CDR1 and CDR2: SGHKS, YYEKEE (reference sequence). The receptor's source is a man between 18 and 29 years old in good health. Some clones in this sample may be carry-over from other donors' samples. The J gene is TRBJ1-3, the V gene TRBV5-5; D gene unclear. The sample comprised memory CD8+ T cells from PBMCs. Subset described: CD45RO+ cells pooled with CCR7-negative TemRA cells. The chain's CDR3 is CASSSTTSSGNTIYF. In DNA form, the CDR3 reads TGTGCCAGCAGCTCGACGACAAGTTCTGGAAACACCATATATTTT.